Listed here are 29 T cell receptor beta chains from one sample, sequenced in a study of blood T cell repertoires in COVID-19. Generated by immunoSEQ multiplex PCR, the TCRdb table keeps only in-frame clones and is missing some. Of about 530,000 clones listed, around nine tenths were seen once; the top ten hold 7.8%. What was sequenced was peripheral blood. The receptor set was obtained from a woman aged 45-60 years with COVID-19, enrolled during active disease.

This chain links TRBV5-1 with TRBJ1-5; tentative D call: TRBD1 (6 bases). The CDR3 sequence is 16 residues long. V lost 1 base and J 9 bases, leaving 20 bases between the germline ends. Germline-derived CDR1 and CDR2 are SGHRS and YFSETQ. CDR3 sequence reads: CASSLNPQGSDGPQHF. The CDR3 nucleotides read TGCGCCAGCAGCTTGAACCCACAGGGCTCTGACGGGCCCCAGCATTTT.

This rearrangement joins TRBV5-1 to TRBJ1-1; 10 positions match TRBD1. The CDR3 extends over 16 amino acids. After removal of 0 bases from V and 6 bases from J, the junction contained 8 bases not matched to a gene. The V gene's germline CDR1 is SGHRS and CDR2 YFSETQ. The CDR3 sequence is CASSLEGTGALAEAFF. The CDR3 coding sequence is TGCGCCAGCAGCTTGGAAGGGACAGGGGCTCTCGCTGAAGCTTTCTTT.

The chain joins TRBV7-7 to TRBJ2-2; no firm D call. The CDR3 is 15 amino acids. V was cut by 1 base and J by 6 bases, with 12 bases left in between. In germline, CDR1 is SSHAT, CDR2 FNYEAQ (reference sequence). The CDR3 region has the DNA TGTGCCAGCAGCTTAGTCTACCTAGTACCCGGGGAGCTGTTTTTT. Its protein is CASSLVYLVPGELFF.

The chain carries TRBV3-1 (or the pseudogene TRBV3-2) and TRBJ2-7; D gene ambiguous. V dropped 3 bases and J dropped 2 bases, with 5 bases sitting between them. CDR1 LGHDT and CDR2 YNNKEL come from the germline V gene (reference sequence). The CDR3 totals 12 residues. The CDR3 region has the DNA TGTGCCAGCAGCCAGAGGACCTACGAGCAGTACTTC. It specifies CASSQRTYEQYF.

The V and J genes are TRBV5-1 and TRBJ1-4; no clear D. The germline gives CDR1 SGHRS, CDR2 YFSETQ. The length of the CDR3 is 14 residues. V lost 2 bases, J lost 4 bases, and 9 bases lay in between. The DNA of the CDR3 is TGCGCCAGCAGCTTTTCAGGCATTAATGAAAAACTGTTTTTT. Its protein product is CASSFSGINEKLFF.

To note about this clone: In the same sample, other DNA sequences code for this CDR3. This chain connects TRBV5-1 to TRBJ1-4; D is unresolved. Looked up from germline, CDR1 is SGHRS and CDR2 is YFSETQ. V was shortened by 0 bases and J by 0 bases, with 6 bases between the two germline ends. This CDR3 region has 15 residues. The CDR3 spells CASSLEGATNEKLFF. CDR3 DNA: TGCGCCAGCAGCTTGGAGGGAGCAACTAATGAAAAACTGTTTTTT.

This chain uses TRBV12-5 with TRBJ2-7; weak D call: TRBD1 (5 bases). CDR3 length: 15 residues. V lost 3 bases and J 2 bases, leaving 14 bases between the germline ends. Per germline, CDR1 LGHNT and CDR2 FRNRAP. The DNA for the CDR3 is TGTGCTAGTGGTTTTGACAGATTAAAACCCTACGAGCAGTACTTC. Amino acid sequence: CASGFDRLKPYEQYF.

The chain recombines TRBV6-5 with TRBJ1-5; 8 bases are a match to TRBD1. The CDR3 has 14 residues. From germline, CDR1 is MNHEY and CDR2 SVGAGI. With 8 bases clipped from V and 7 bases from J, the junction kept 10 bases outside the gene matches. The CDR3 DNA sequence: TGTGCCAGCGGATGGACAGGGTCGATGCAGCCCCAGCATTTT. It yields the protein CASGWTGSMQPQHF.

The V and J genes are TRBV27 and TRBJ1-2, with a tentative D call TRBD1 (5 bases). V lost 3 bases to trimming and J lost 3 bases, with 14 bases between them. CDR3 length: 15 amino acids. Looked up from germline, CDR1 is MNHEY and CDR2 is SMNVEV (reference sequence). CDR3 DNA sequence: TGTGCCAGCAGTTTGGCGGGGGGGAGCGACTATGGCTACACCTTC. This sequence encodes CASSLAGGSDYGYTF.

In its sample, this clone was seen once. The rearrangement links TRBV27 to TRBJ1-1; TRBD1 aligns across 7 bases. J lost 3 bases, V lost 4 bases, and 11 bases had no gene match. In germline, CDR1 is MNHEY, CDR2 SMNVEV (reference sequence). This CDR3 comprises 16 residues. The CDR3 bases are TGTGCCAGCAGTTACTCCCCCGGACAGGTCCACACTGAAGCTTTCTTT. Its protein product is CASSYSPGQVHTEAFF.

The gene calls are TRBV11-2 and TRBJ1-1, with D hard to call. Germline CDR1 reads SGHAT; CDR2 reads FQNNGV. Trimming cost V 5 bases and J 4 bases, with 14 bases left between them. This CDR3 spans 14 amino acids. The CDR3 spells CASSLMGQATEAFF. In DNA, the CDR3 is TGTGCCAGCAGCCTGATGGGCCAGGCCACTGAAGCTTTCTTT.

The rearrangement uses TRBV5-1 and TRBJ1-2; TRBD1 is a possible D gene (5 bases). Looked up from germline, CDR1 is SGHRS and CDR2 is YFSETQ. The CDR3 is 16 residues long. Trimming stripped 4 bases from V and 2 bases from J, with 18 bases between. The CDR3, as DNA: TGCGCCAGCAGCAGTCGCAGGGTGTGGGGCAACTATGGCTACACCTTC. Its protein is CASSSRRVWGNYGYTF.

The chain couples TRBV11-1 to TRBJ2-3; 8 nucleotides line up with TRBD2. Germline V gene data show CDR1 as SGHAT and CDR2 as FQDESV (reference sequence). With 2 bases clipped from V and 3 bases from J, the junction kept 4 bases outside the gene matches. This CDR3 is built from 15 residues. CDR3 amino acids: CASSLTGLDTDTQYF. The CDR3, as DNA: TGTGCCAGCAGCTTAACGGGACTAGATACAGATACGCAGTATTTT. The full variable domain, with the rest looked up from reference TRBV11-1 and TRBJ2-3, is EAEVAQSPRYKITEKSQAVAFWCDPISGHATLYWYRQILGQGPELLVQFQDESVVDDSQLPKDRFSAERLKGVDSTLKIQPAELGDSAMYLCASSLTGLDTDTQYFGPGTRLTVL.

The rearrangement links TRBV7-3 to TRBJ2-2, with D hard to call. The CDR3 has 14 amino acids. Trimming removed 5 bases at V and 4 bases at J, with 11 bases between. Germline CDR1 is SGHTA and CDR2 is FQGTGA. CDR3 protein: CASSPLSGTGELFF. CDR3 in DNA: TGTGCCAGCAGCCCCCTATCTGGCACCGGGGAGCTGTTTTTT. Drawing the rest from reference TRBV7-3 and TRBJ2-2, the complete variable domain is GAGVSQTPSNKVTEKGKYVELRCDPISGHTALYWYRQSLGQGPEFLIYFQGTGAADDSGLPNDRFFAVRPEGSVSTLKIQRTERGDSAVYLCASSPLSGTGELFFGEGSRLTVL.

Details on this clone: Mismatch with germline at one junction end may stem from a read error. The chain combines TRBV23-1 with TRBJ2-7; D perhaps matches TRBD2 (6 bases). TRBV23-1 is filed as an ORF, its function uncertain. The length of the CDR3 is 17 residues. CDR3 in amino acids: CASNQSEGWRNSYEQYF. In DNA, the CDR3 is TGCGCCAGCAATCAATCGGAGGGCTGGCGGAACTCCTACGAGCAGTACTTC.

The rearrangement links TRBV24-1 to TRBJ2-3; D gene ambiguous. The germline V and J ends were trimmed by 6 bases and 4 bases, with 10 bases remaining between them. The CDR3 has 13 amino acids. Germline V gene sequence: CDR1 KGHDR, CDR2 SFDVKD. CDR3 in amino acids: CATSYGFPDTQYF. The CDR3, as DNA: TGTGCCACCAGTTACGGGTTCCCAGATACGCAGTATTTT.

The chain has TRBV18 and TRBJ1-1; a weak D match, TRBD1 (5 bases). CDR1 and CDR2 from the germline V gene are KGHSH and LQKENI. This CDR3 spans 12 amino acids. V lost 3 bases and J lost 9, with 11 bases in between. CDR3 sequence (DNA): TGTGCCAGCTCACCCCCGCAGGGTCAAGCTTTCTTT. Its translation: CASSPPQGQAFF. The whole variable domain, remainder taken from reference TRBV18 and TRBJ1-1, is NAGVMQNPRHLVRRRGQEARLRCSPMKGHSHVYWYRQLPEEGLKFMVYLQKENIIDESGMPKERFSAEFPKEGPSILRIQQVVRGDSAAYFCASSPPQGQAFFGQGTRLTVV.

The CDR3: CGDRGRETQYF. The CDR3 DNA is TGTGGAGACAGGGGGAGAGAGACCCAGTACTTC. This chain uses TRBV30 with TRBJ2-5; 9 nucleotides match TRBD1. The CDR3 consists of 11 residues. Germline V gene sequence: CDR1 GTSNPN, CDR2 SVGIG (reference sequence).

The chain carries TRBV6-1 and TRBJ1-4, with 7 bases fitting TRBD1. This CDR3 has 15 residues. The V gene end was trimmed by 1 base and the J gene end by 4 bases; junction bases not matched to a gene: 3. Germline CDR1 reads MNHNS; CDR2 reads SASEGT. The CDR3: CASSEGQGGNEKLFF. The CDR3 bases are TGTGCCAGCAGTGAAGGGCAGGGGGGTAATGAAAAACTGTTTTTT.

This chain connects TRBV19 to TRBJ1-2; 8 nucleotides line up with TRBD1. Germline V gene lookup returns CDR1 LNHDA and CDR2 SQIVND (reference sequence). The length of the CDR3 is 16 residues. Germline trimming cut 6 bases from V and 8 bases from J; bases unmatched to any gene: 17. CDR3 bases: TGTGCCAGTAGCCGGGCCGGGACAGGCCTAGCCGGGGGCTACACCTTC. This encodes CASSRAGTGLAGGYTF.

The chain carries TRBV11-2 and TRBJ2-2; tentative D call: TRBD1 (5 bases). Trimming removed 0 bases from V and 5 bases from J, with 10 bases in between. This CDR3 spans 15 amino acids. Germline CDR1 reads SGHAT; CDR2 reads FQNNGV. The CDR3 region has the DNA TGTGCCAGCAGCTTAGAAGGACATTCTACCGGGGAGCTGTTTTTT. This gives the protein CASSLEGHSTGELFF.

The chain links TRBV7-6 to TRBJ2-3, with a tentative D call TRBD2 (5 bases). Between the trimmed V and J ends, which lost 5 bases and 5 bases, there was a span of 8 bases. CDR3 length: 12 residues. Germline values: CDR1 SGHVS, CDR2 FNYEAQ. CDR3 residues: CASSLTRDTQYF. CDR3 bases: TGTGCCAGCAGCCTCACTAGAGATACGCAGTATTTT.

CDR3 nucleotide sequence: TGTGCCTGGAGTGCAGGGACTAGCGGGGGGGCCGTTGGGGAGACCCAGTACTTC. Translated: CAWSAGTSGGAVGETQYF. The V and J genes are TRBV30 and TRBJ2-5; 16 nucleotides agree with TRBD2. The CDR3 is made up of 18 amino acids. V lost 1 base, J lost 5 bases, and 10 bases stayed unmatched. CDR1 and CDR2 (germline): GTSNPN, SVGIG (reference sequence).

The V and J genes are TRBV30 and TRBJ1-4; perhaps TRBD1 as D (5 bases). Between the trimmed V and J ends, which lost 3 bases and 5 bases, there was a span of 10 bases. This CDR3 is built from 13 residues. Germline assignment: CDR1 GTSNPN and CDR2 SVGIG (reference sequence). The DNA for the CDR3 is TGTGCCTGGAGCCCCCACAGGAATGAAAAACTGTTTTTT. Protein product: CAWSPHRNEKLFF.

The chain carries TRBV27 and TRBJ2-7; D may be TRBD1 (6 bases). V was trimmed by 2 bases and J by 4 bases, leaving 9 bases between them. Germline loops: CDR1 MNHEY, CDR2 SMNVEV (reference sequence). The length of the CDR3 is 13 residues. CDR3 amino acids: CASSLRQGYEQYF. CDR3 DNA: TGTGCCAGCAGTTTACGCCAGGGGTACGAGCAGTACTTC.

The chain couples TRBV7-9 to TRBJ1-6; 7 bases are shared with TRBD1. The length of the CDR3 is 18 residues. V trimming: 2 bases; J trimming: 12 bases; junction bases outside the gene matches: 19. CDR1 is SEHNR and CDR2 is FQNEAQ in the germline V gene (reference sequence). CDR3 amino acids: CASSLKEARTGLMGPLHF. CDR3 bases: TGTGCCAGCAGCTTAAAAGAGGCCAGGACAGGCCTAATGGGACCCCTCCACTTT.

The CDR3 DNA sequence: TGTGCCAGCAGCTTAGTCGGACTAGCGGAAGAGACCCAGTACTTC. Translating it yields CASSLVGLAEETQYF. The V call is TRBV7-7, the J call TRBJ2-5; TRBD2 agrees at 10 bases. Trimming at V came to 1 base and at J to 3 bases, leaving 2 bases not matched to a gene. The V gene's germline CDR1 is SSHAT and CDR2 FNYEAQ (reference sequence). CDR3 length: 15 amino acids. The whole variable domain, remainder taken from reference TRBV7-7 and TRBJ2-5, is GAGVSQSPRYKVTKRGQDVTLRCDPISSHATLYWYQQALGQGPEFLTYFNYEAQPDKSGLPSDRFSAERPEGSISTLTIQRTEQRDSAMYRCASSLVGLAEETQYFGPGTRLLVL.

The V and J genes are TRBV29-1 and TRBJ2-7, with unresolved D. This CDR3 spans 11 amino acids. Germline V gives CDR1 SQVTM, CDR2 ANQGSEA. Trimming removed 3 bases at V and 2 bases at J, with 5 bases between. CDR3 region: CSVDSAYEQYF. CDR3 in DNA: TGCAGCGTTGACAGCGCCTACGAGCAGTACTTC.

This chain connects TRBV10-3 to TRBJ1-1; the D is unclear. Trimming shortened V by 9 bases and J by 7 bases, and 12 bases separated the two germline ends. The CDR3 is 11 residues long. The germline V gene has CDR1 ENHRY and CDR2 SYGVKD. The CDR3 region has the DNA TGTGCCATTTCACGTCCAGGTGAAGCTTTCTTT. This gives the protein CAISRPGEAFF.